At least ten counts were recorded for the clone carrying this T cell receptor beta chain. Its antigen is as yet unknown. TCRdb redid the calling of the 5' RACE reads with MiXCR, one entry per CDR3 protein. The top ten hold 1% to 1.5% of the sample, which has 95,000 to 150,000 distinct CDR3 sequences, roughly 3.2% seen once. The record originates from a study of neurological immune-mediated disorders. For the study at large: Of the approximately 34 patients who had multiple sclerosis, 31 had the relapsing-remitting form and 3 had the secondary progressive form.

In germline, CDR1 is SGHAT, CDR2 FQNNGV. The CDR3 loop spans 16 amino acids. V lost 1 base to trimming and J lost 1 base, with 13 bases between them. The study, taken as a whole, reports: For the multiple sclerosis repertoire cluster, no association with any clinical or MRI feature was found. Patients with HTLV-1-associated myelopathy had the highest level of TCR clonal expansion, whereas patients with multiple sclerosis had the lowest level, falling beneath the level found in healthy controls.

The unsorted libraries were made from 2 million PBMCs kept at -80 C. The chain employs TRBV11-2 and TRBJ1-1; no definite D call. Source material: PBMCs. This receptor was identified in a woman younger than 45 with multiple sclerosis. The CDR3 spells CASSLVADFSNTEAFF. The CDR3, as DNA: TGTGCCAGCAGCTTAGTCGCGGACTTCTCGAACACTGAAGCTTTCTTT.